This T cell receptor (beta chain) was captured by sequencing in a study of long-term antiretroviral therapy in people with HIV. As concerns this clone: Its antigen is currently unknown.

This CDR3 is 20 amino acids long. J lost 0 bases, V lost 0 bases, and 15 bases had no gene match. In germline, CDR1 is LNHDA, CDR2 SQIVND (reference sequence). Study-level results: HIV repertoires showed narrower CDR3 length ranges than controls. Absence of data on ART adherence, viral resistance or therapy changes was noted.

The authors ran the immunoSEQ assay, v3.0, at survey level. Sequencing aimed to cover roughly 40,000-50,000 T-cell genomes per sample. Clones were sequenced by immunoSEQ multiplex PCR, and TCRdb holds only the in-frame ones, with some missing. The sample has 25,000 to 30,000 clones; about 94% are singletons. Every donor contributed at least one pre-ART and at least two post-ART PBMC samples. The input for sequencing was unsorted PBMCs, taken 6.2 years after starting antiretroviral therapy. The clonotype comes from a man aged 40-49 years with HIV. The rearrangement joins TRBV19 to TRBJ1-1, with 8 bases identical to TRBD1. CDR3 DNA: TGTGCCAGTAGTATAGAAGTCCATGGACAGGGTGGTCCCATGAACACTGAAGCTTTCTTT. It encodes CASSIEVHGQGGPMNTEAFF.